This record looks at one TCR beta chain sequence and its context. Authors' processing steps: It was from reference gene primer amplification that nucleated cell counts were estimated. TCRdb's table, derived via immunoSEQ multiplex PCR, lists solely in-frame clones and lacks some. That table gives V, J and clone size, and the DNA gave D and trimming. This table holds more than 95,000 clones, over 75% found once. These data originate in a study of blood T cell repertoires in COVID-19. In the study overall: The samples span acute and convalescent COVID-19 from the United States, Italy and Spain.

The trim removed 3 bases at V and 1 base at J, leaving 2 bases unmatched. The CDR3 length is 14 residues. Germline V CDR1 and CDR2: SGHDT, YYEEEE. J is TRBJ1-2 and V is TRBV5-6; 8 positions match TRBD1. Specimen: peripheral blood. This TCR was sampled from a man older than 75 with active or convalescent COVID-19. The CDR3 DNA reads TGTGCCAGCAGCTCAGACAGGGGTAACTATGGCTACACCTTC. The encoded protein is CASSSDRGNYGYTF.